One T cell receptor beta chain is described in this entry. TCRdb redid the calling of the RACE reads with MiXCR, one entry per CDR3 protein. The table includes about 190,000 distinct CDR3 sequences, about 25% detected once. The time point: patch test 3, about 24 weeks after DPC sensitization. Treatment defined: therapeutic diphenylcyclopropenone sensitization with weekly scalp DPC. These data originate in a study of human T cells and chemical hapten exposure. Trimming pared 2 bases from V and 7 bases from J, leaving 12 bases between. The CDR3 is 14 amino acids. The sequence was collected from a middle-aged woman with alopecia areata. Some clones in this sample may be carry-over from other donors' samples. The chain uses TRBV12-3 or TRBV12-4 and TRBJ1-5; possible D gene TRBD1, 5 bases. Material: whole blood, obtained in connection with sensitization to the hapten diphenylcyclopropenone (DPC). The CDR3 here is CASSLMRGGQPQHF. The DNA for the CDR3 is TGTGCCAGCAGTTTAATGAGGGGCGGACAGCCCCAGCATTTT.